A selection of T cell receptor beta chains follows, all from one sample in a study of lymphopenia after photon versus proton radiotherapy. Sequenced by immunoSEQ multiplex PCR; TCRdb stores in-frame clones only, minus some. The sample consists of tens of thousands of clones, approximately 84% of them appearing once. The sample consisted of peripheral blood, taken from a patient treated with proton-based radiotherapy. The receptors were gathered from a man between 60 and 75 years old with pancreatic cancer. Each CDR3 is given with its conserved first and last residue. A D gene is named only where the DNA matches it firmly. Expanded clones get a size class; other rows say once, few or many, or leave the size out.

D: NA
J: TRBJ2-2
length: 17
size: NA
V: TRBV19
DNA: TGTGCCAGTAGTATTGGGGCGGGACTTCCGAACACCGGAGAGCTGTTTTTT
CDR3: CASSIGAGLPNTGELFF

D: NA
J: TRBJ2-2
length: 15
size: NA
V: TRBV4-1
DNA: TGCGCCAGCAGCCAAGAAGAGACAGCCACCGGGGAGCTGTTTTTT
CDR3: CASSQEETATGELFF

D: TRBD1
J: TRBJ1-1
length: 18
size: NA
V: TRBV5-1
DNA: TGCGCCAGCAGCTTGGCCGCCCCGGGACAGGGCTTAATAACTGAAGCTTTCTTT
CDR3: CASSLAAPGQGLITEAFF

D: NA
J: TRBJ2-2
length: 15
size: NA
V: TRBV5-6
DNA: TGTGCCAGCAGCTTGGGCGGGGGACAGTCCGGGGAGCTGTTTTTT
CDR3: CASSLGGGQSGELFF

D: NA
J: TRBJ2-1
length: 17
size: once
V: TRBV4-1
DNA: TGCGCCAGCAGCCTTGGGGGGGTACCGGGACAGTACAATGAGCAGTTCTTC
CDR3: CASSLGGVPGQYNEQFF

D: NA
J: TRBJ2-2
length: 15
size: NA
V: TRBV16
DNA: TGTGCCAGCAGCAGGCGGGTTCGCAACACCGGGGAGCTGTTTTTT
CDR3: CASSRRVRNTGELFF

D: TRBD2
J: TRBJ2-5
length: 15
size: NA
V: TRBV4-1
DNA: TGCGCCAGCAGCCAATTTAGCGGGATAGGGGGAACCCAGTACTTC
CDR3: CASSQFSGIGGTQYF

D: NA
J: TRBJ1-1
length: 11
size: once
V: TRBV6-1
DNA: TGTGCCAGCAGTGCCAACACTGAAGCTTTCTTT
CDR3: CASSANTEAFF

D: NA
J: TRBJ2-1
length: 16
size: once
V: TRBV18
DNA: TGTGCCAGCACCCCAAAGGGGACTTTGCTCCCGCATGAGCAGTTCTTC
CDR3: CASTPKGTLLPHEQFF

D: TRBD1
J: TRBJ1-1
length: 15
size: NA
V: TRBV5-8
DNA: TGTGCCAGCAGCCTTCCGGGACAGGCCAACACTGAAGCTTTCTTT
CDR3: CASSLPGQANTEAFF

D: NA
J: TRBJ2-7
length: 14
size: NA
V: TRBV28
DNA: TGTGCCAGCAGTTTGGCACTAGCAGTCTACGAGCAGTACTTC
CDR3: CASSLALAVYEQYF

D: NA
J: TRBJ2-1
length: 13
size: NA
V: TRBV30
DNA: TGTGCCTTCCCGGGACGCCTCTCCAATGAGCAGTTCTTC
CDR3: CAFPGRLSNEQFF

D: NA
J: TRBJ2-7
length: 13
size: NA
V: TRBV11-2
DNA: TGTGCCAGCAGCTTAGATCGGGAGAGGCTGCAGTACTTC
CDR3: CASSLDRERLQYF

D: NA
J: TRBJ1-2
length: 14
size: NA
V: TRBV6-5
DNA: TGTGCCAGCACCTACGGGGCTCCCGACTATGGCTACACCTTC
CDR3: CASTYGAPDYGYTF

D: NA
J: TRBJ2-7
length: 14
size: NA
V: TRBV11-3
DNA: TGTGCCAGCAGCCGTCTACTAGAGAACCCCGAGCAGTACTTC
CDR3: CASSRLLENPEQYF

D: TRBD1
J: TRBJ1-1
length: 16
size: NA
V: TRBV28
DNA: TGTGCCAGCGGCCAGGGGGAAGGTGTAGGGAGCACTGAAGCTTTCTTT
CDR3: CASGQGEGVGSTEAFF

D: NA
J: TRBJ2-5
length: 16
size: NA
V: TRBV5-1
DNA: TGCGCCAGCAGCTTGGGAACAGGGCCCCGAGCTAAGACCCAGTACTTC
CDR3: CASSLGTGPRAKTQYF

D: NA
J: TRBJ2-1
length: 12
size: NA
V: TRBV2
DNA: TGTGCCAGCAGTAGGGGTCAAAATGAGCAGTTCTTC
CDR3: CASSRGQNEQFF

D: NA
J: TRBJ2-2
length: 14
size: few
V: TRBV9
DNA: TGTGCCAGCAGCGCCAATGGGGGGCCCGGGGAGCTGTTTTTT
CDR3: CASSANGGPGELFF

D: NA
J: TRBJ2-3
length: 12
size: once
V: TRBV14
DNA: TGTGCCAGCAGCCAAGTCACTCATACGCAGTATTTT
CDR3: CASSQVTHTQYF

D: TRBD1
J: TRBJ2-7
length: 17
size: NA
V: TRBV18
DNA: TGTGCCAGCTCACCCCTATCTACCGGGACAGTCGGCTACGAGCAGTACTTC
CDR3: CASSPLSTGTVGYEQYF

D: NA
J: TRBJ1-2
length: 15
size: NA
V: TRBV2
DNA: TGTGCCAGCAAGGCCCTTGCAGGAAGAGACTATGGCTACACCTTC
CDR3: CASKALAGRDYGYTF

D: TRBD1
J: TRBJ1-5
length: 13
size: NA
V: TRBV30
DNA: TGTGCCTGGGGGACAGGGGAGAGTCAGCCCCAGCATTTT
CDR3: CAWGTGESQPQHF

D: TRBD2
J: TRBJ2-5
length: 14
size: NA
V: TRBV7-2
DNA: TGTGCCAGCAGCTTAGCGGGAGGGCAAGAGACCCAGTACTTC
CDR3: CASSLAGGQETQYF

D: TRBD2
J: TRBJ2-7
length: 15
size: NA
V: TRBV5-1
DNA: TGCGCCAGCAGCTTGGTTGGCGGGAGGGGGTCCGAGCAGTACTTC
CDR3: CASSLVGGRGSEQYF

D: TRBD1
J: TRBJ1-1
length: 16
size: NA
V: TRBV7-8
DNA: TGTGCCAGCAGCTTGGGGTACAGGGGGCCGAACACTGAAGCTTTCTTT
CDR3: CASSLGYRGPNTEAFF

D: TRBD1
J: TRBJ1-2
length: 13
size: NA
V: TRBV5-1
DNA: TGCGCCAGCAGCTTGGGACAGGGGGTTATCTACACCTTC
CDR3: CASSLGQGVIYTF

D: NA
J: TRBJ1-4
length: 16
size: NA
V: TRBV6-1
DNA: TGTGCCAGCAGTGAAATGGGGTCAGCAACTAATGAAAAACTGTTTTTT
CDR3: CASSEMGSATNEKLFF

D: NA
J: TRBJ1-2
length: 15
size: few
V: TRBV5-4
DNA: TGTGCCAGCAGCCGTCCTGACAGGCCTACGGGAGGCTACACCTTC
CDR3: CASSRPDRPTGGYTF

D: TRBD1
J: TRBJ2-7
length: 15
size: NA
V: TRBV28
DNA: TGTGCCAGCAGTTCGGTCTCCGAGGGGGCCCACGAGCAGTACTTC
CDR3: CASSSVSEGAHEQYF

D: NA
J: TRBJ1-5
length: 16
size: NA
V: TRBV7-6
DNA: TGTGCCAGCAGCCCATCGGTTGGGGGCGCGGAGCAGCCCCAGCATTTT
CDR3: CASSPSVGGAEQPQHF

D: TRBD2
J: TRBJ2-7
length: 17
size: few
V: TRBV11-3
DNA: TGTGCCAGCAGCTCAGACTTGTCTGCGGGAGGGCCCTACGAGCAGTACTTC
CDR3: CASSSDLSAGGPYEQYF

D: NA
J: TRBJ2-1
length: 17
size: NA
V: TRBV27
DNA: TGTGCCAGCAGTTTATCGTGGAGCGCCCACTTAAACAATGAGCAGTTCTTC
CDR3: CASSLSWSAHLNNEQFF

D: NA
J: TRBJ1-5
length: 15
size: NA
V: TRBV11-2
DNA: TGTGCCAGCAGCTTCGAATCCCAGGGCAATCAGCCCCAGCATTTT
CDR3: CASSFESQGNQPQHF

D: NA
J: TRBJ2-7
length: 18
size: NA
V: TRBV27
DNA: TGTGCCAGCAGTTTATCGGGTAGGGCTCTTACCCGCTCCTACGAGCAGTACTTC
CDR3: CASSLSGRALTRSYEQYF

D: NA
J: TRBJ2-7
length: 14
size: NA
V: TRBV11-3
DNA: TGTGCCAGCAGCTTCAACAGGGCAGCCTACGAGCAGTACTTC
CDR3: CASSFNRAAYEQYF

D: TRBD2
J: TRBJ2-1
length: 14
size: NA
V: TRBV5-1
DNA: TGCGCCAGCAAAACCGGGACTAGCGGATACGAGCAGTTCTTC
CDR3: CASKTGTSGYEQFF

D: NA
J: TRBJ1-1
length: 15
size: NA
V: TRBV4-3
DNA: TGCGCCAGCAGCCAAGGGCAGTCCGGTAATACTGAAGCTTTCTTT
CDR3: CASSQGQSGNTEAFF

D: NA
J: TRBJ2-7
length: 15
size: NA
V: TRBV11-2
DNA: TGTGCCAGCAGCTTAATCGGCTTGGGCTTAAGCGAGCAGTACTTC
CDR3: CASSLIGLGLSEQYF

D: NA
J: TRBJ1-3
length: 16
size: NA
V: TRBV4-1
DNA: TGCGCCAGCAGCCAAGTGGAGGGGGTAACTGGAAACACCATATATTTT
CDR3: CASSQVEGVTGNTIYF

D: NA
J: TRBJ2-3
length: 11
size: NA
V: TRBV5-6
DNA: TGTGCCAGCAGCTTATTAAATACGCAGTATTTT
CDR3: CASSLLNTQYF

D: TRBD1
J: TRBJ1-2
length: 12
size: NA
V: TRBV6-1
DNA: TGTGCCAGCAACACAGGGGGCGACGGCTACACCTTC
CDR3: CASNTGGDGYTF

D: NA
J: TRBJ1-1
length: 17
size: NA
V: TRBV19
DNA: TGTGCCAGTAGTATAGGAGAGCAGGTTAATGGGAACACTGAAGCTTTCTTT
CDR3: CASSIGEQVNGNTEAFF

D: TRBD1
J: TRBJ2-5
length: 16
size: NA
V: TRBV9
DNA: TGTGCCAGCAGCAGAGGGATTGGGACAGACCAAGAGACCCAGTACTTC
CDR3: CASSRGIGTDQETQYF

D: NA
J: TRBJ2-3
length: 11
size: NA
V: TRBV7-9
DNA: TGTGGGATGGGCTCCACAGATACGCAGTATTTT
CDR3: CGMGSTDTQYF

D: NA
J: TRBJ1-1
length: 14
size: NA
V: TRBV5-1
DNA: TGCGCCAGCAGCGAGCAGGACACAAACACTGAAGCTTTCTTT
CDR3: CASSEQDTNTEAFF

D: NA
J: TRBJ2-7
length: 14
size: NA
V: TRBV5-1
DNA: TGCGCCAGCAGCTCCCGTGATGGGTCCTACGAGCAGTACTTC
CDR3: CASSSRDGSYEQYF

D: NA
J: TRBJ1-1
length: 15
size: NA
V: TRBV28
DNA: TGTGCCAGCAGTTCCCCGACAGGTCAGAACACTGAAGCTTTCTTT
CDR3: CASSSPTGQNTEAFF

D: NA
J: TRBJ1-1
length: 14
size: NA
V: TRBV5-6
DNA: TGTGCCAGCAGCTTGGTTGGGGGTGGGGCTGAAGCTTTCTTT
CDR3: CASSLVGGGAEAFF

D: NA
J: TRBJ1-1
length: 14
size: NA
V: TRBV28
DNA: TGTGCCAGCAGTTCATTATCCCGGGGGACTGAAGCTTTCTTT
CDR3: CASSSLSRGTEAFF